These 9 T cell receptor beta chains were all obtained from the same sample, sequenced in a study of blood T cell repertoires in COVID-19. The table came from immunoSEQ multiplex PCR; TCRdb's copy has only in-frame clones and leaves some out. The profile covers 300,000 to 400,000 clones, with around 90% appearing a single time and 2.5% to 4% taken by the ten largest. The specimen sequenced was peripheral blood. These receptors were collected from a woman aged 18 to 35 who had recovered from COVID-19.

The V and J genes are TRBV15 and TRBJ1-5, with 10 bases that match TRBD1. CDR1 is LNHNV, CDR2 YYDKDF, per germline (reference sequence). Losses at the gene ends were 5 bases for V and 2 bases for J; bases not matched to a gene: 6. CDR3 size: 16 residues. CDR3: CATSRRGQGGNQPQHF. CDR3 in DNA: TGTGCCACCAGCCGACGCGGACAGGGGGGCAATCAGCCCCAGCATTTT.

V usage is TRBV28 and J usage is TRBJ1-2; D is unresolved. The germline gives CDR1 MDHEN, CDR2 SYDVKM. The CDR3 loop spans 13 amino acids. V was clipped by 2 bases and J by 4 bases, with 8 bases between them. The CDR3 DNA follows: TGTGCCAGCAGTTTACAGGCAACCTATGGCTACACCTTC. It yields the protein CASSLQATYGYTF.

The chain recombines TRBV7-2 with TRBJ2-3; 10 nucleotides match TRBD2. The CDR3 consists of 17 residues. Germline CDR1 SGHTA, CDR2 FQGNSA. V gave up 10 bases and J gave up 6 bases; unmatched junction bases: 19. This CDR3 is CATLKESGRARSDTQYF. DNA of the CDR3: TGTGCCACCCTGAAGGAAAGCGGGAGGGCCCGGTCGGATACGCAGTATTTT.

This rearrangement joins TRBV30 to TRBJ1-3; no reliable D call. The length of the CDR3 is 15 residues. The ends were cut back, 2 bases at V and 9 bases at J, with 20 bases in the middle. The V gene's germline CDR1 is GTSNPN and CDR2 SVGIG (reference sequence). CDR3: CAWSPPAGSQFTIYF. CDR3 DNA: TGTGCCTGGAGTCCCCCCGCGGGGTCTCAATTCACCATATATTTT.

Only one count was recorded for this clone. The CDR3 reads CASSTVGQGSFYGYTF. CDR3 nucleotide sequence: TGTGCCAGCAGTACCGTCGGACAGGGATCTTTTTATGGCTACACCTTC. The rearrangement uses TRBV27 and TRBJ1-2; 8 nucleotides line up with TRBD1. Germline V CDR1 and CDR2: MNHEY, SMNVEV (reference sequence). After removal of 5 bases from V and 5 bases from J, the junction contained 13 bases not matched to a gene. The CDR3 has 16 residues.

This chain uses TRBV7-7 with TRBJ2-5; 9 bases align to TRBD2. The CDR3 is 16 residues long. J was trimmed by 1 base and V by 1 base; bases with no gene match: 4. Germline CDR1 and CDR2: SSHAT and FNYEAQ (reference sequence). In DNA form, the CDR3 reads TGTGCCAGCAGCTTAGGTCTAGCGGGAACCCAAGAGACCCAGTACTTC. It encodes CASSLGLAGTQETQYF.

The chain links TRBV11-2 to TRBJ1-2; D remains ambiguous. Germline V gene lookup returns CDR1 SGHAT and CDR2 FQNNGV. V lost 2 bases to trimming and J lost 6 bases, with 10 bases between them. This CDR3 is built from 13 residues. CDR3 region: CASSLSLLDGYTF. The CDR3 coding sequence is TGTGCCAGCAGCTTAAGCCTTTTGGATGGCTACACCTTC.

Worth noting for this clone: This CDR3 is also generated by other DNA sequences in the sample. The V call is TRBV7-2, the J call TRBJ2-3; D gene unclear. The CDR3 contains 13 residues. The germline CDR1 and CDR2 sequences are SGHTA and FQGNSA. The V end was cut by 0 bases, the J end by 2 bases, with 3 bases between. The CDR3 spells CASSLALTDTQYF. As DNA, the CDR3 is TGTGCCAGCAGCTTAGCTCTCACAGATACGCAGTATTTT.

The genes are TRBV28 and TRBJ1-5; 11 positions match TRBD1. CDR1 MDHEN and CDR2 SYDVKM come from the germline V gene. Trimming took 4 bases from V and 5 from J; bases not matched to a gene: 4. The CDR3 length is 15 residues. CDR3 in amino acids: CASSSGTGGDQPQHF. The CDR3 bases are TGTGCCAGCAGTTCTGGGACAGGGGGAGATCAGCCCCAGCATTTT.